These 28 T cell receptor beta chains share one sample of origin, sequenced in a study of T cell responses to AZD1222 COVID-19 vaccine. Produced via immunoSEQ multiplex PCR; TCRdb's table is partial and in-frame only. The sample holds roughly 60,000 clones, over 60% seen once. The material sequenced was peripheral blood, taken 28 days after the second AZD1222 dose. All receptors derive from an adult who received the AZD1222 COVID-19 vaccine.

The rearrangement links TRBV11-2 to TRBJ2-1; TRBD1 is a possible D gene (5 bases). The CDR3 contains 12 residues. Deletions cut 8 bases from V and 10 bases from J, with 15 bases between. Germline CDR1 and CDR2: SGHAT and FQNNGV. The CDR3 loop is CASQDTWTEQFF. DNA for the CDR3: TGTGCCAGCCAGGACACTTGGACCGAGCAGTTCTTC.

This clone occurred a few times. The J gene is TRBJ1-1, the V gene TRBV7-9; 7 bases fit TRBD1. The CDR3 is 12 amino acids. J was trimmed by 7 bases and V by 5 bases; bases with no gene match: 4. Looked up from germline, CDR1 is SEHNR and CDR2 is FQNEAQ (reference sequence). The CDR3 reads CASSTGVSEAFF. The CDR3 DNA sequence: TGTGCCAGCAGCACAGGGGTAAGTGAAGCTTTCTTT. The full variable domain, its missing parts supplied by reference TRBV7-9 and TRBJ1-1, is DTGVSQNPRHKITKRGQNVTFRCDPISEHNRLYWYRQTLGQGPEFLTYFQNEAQLEKSRLLSDRFSAERPKGSFSTLEIQRTEQGDSAMYLCASSTGVSEAFFGQGTRLTVV.

This chain joins TRBV19 and TRBJ1-1, with 10 bases fitting TRBD1. CDR1 and CDR2 (germline): LNHDA, SQIVND (reference sequence). The CDR3 extends over 17 amino acids. The junction had 14 bases not matched to a gene; V was cut back by 6 bases and J by 4 bases. The CDR3 here is CASRQGQGSEWGTEAFF. In nucleotides, the CDR3 is TGTGCCAGTAGACAGGGACAGGGGAGTGAGTGGGGCACTGAAGCTTTCTTT.

The chain has TRBV19 and TRBJ1-2; D is undetermined. Germline CDR1 reads LNHDA; CDR2 reads SQIVND (reference sequence). Trimming stripped 7 bases from V and 4 bases from J, with 13 bases between. CDR3 length equals 13 residues. DNA for the CDR3: TGTGCCAGTACCGCCGACGAGATCTATGGCTACACCTTC. Translating gives CASTADEIYGYTF.

The genes are TRBV12-3 or TRBV12-4 and TRBJ1-2, with unresolved D. Trimming pared 5 bases from V and 8 bases from J, leaving 12 bases between. CDR3 length equals 12 residues. CDR3 bases: TGTGCCAGCAGTCGGCAACAAGCGGGCTACACCTTC. Amino acid sequence: CASSRQQAGYTF.

This clone was observed a handful of times. V is TRBV6-5 and J is TRBJ1-3, with D unclear. The V and J ends lost 6 bases and 3 bases respectively, with 9 bases between them. The germline gives CDR1 MNHEY, CDR2 SVGAGI. The CDR3 is 13 residues long. CDR3 loop: CASSSQVGNTIYF. The CDR3 region has the DNA TGTGCCAGCAGCTCTCAGGTTGGAAACACCATATATTTT.

The chain couples TRBV28 to TRBJ1-1, with D possibly matching TRBD1 (6 bases). Trimming removed 5 bases at V and 1 base at J, with 8 bases between. This CDR3 comprises 13 residues. Germline loops: CDR1 MDHEN, CDR2 SYDVKM. This CDR3 is CASSKQGNTEAFF. CDR3 DNA sequence: TGTGCCAGCAGTAAACAGGGGAACACTGAAGCTTTCTTT.

The chain's CDR3 is CASSLEPESPLHF. CDR3 coding DNA: TGTGCCAGCAGTTTAGAACCAGAATCACCCCTCCACTTT. This chain uses TRBV27 with TRBJ1-6, with no clear D. The CDR3 has 13 amino acids. The germline V gene has CDR1 MNHEY and CDR2 SMNVEV (reference sequence). Trimming cost V 2 bases and J 10 bases, with 9 bases left between them.

The V gene is TRBV7-2, the J gene TRBJ1-1; D is uncertain. The CDR3 is 13 residues long. V lost 3 bases, J lost 0 bases, and 5 bases lay in between. Germline CDR1 is SGHTA and CDR2 is FQGNSA. The CDR3 protein is CASSFNMNTEAFF. CDR3 nucleotides: TGTGCCAGCAGCTTTAACATGAACACTGAAGCTTTCTTT.

This chain connects TRBV5-6 to TRBJ2-1; weak D call: TRBD2 (6 bases). CDR1 is SGHDT and CDR2 is YYEEEE in the germline V gene. V shed 2 bases and J shed 0 bases, with 15 bases lying between them. The CDR3 is 17 residues long. The CDR3 protein is CASSFWAGTSSYNEQFF. The CDR3, as DNA: TGTGCCAGCAGCTTCTGGGCGGGAACTTCCTCCTACAATGAGCAGTTCTTC.

This clone was found once. V is TRBV18 and J is TRBJ1-3; 8 bases align to TRBD1. Germline assignment: CDR1 KGHSH and CDR2 LQKENI. After removal of 6 bases from V and 0 bases from J, the junction contained 1 base not matched to a gene. This CDR3 contains 14 residues. CDR3 in amino acids: CASSTGGSGNTIYF. The DNA of the CDR3 is TGTGCCAGCTCCACAGGGGGCTCTGGAAACACCATATATTTT.

The chain is built from TRBV7-9 and TRBJ1-2; maybe TRBD1 (5 bases). The CDR3 runs to 14 residues. V shed 3 bases and J shed 8 bases, with 16 bases lying between them. Germline loops: CDR1 SEHNR, CDR2 FQNEAQ (reference sequence). CDR3 residues: CASSLTVTGWGYTF. In DNA form, the CDR3 reads TGTGCCAGCAGCTTGACAGTTACGGGATGGGGCTACACCTTC.

The chain has TRBV11-2 and TRBJ1-1, with D maybe TRBD1 (5 bases). Trimming took off 3 bases at V and 3 bases at J, with 23 bases between the two ends. CDR1 and CDR2 from the germline V gene are SGHAT and FQNNGV. The CDR3 is made up of 18 amino acids. CDR3 coding DNA: TGTGCCAGCAGCTTCACTTTGTTTGGGGCTCCACGGGACACTGAAGCTTTCTTT. Its translation: CASSFTLFGAPRDTEAFF. Combining the CDR3 with reference TRBV11-2 and TRBJ1-1 gives the whole variable domain EAGVAQSPRYKIIEKRQSVAFWCNPISGHATLYWYQQILGQGPKLLIQFQNNGVVDDSQLPKDRFSAERLKGVDSTLKIQPAKLEDSAVYLCASSFTLFGAPRDTEAFFGQGTRLTVV.

V gene TRBV19 combines with J gene TRBJ2-1; the D is unclear. V dropped 3 bases and J dropped 8 bases, with 8 bases sitting between them. The CDR3 loop spans 12 amino acids. Germline-derived CDR1 and CDR2 are LNHDA and SQIVND (reference sequence). The CDR3 region is CASSINWDEQFF. For the CDR3, the DNA is TGTGCCAGTAGTATTAACTGGGATGAGCAGTTCTTC.

The V call is TRBV29-1, the J call TRBJ1-2, with D hard to call. V lost 3 bases to trimming and J lost 4 bases, with 6 bases between them. Germline CDR1 SQVTM, CDR2 ANQGSEA. The CDR3 consists of 11 residues. CDR3 coding DNA: TGCAGCGTTGACTTGGGCTATGGCTACACCTTC. Its protein is CSVDLGYGYTF.

The chain uses TRBV3-1 (or the pseudogene TRBV3-2) and TRBJ2-1, with D possibly being TRBD1 (6 bases). V was pared by 2 bases and J by 0 bases, with 8 bases between. CDR3 length: 15 amino acids. From germline, CDR1 is LGHDT and CDR2 YNNKEL (reference sequence). CDR3 sequence reads: CASSQRQVSYNEQFF. CDR3 DNA sequence: TGTGCCAGCAGCCAACGACAGGTCTCCTACAATGAGCAGTTCTTC.

The V and J genes are TRBV2 and TRBJ1-3; D may be TRBD1 (5 bases). The CDR3 sequence is 15 residues long. V lost 6 bases and J lost 0, with 12 bases in between. Germline CDR1 is SNHLY and CDR2 is FYNNEI. CDR3 amino acids: CASSAGRVSGNTIYF. The DNA of the CDR3 is TGTGCCAGCAGCGCGGGACGTGTCTCTGGAAACACCATATATTTT.

The chain uses TRBV6-6 and TRBJ2-3, with TRBD1 matching 9 bases. Per the germline V gene, CDR1 is MNHNY and CDR2 is SVGAGI (reference sequence). The CDR3 has 16 residues. After removal of 6 bases from V and 5 bases from J, the junction contained 12 bases not matched to a gene. The CDR3 protein is CASSDPGTGFGDTQYF. The CDR3 region has the DNA TGTGCCAGCAGCGACCCCGGGACAGGGTTCGGAGATACGCAGTATTTT.

The chain combines TRBV3-1 (or the pseudogene TRBV3-2) with TRBJ1-2; D gene unclear. Germline V gene data show CDR1 as LGHDT and CDR2 as YNNKEL (reference sequence). The CDR3 has 12 amino acids. V dropped 0 bases and J dropped 4 bases, with 3 bases sitting between them. CDR3 sequence reads: CASSQDGYGYTF. Here the CDR3 DNA reads TGTGCCAGCAGCCAAGATGGCTATGGCTACACCTTC.

In regard to this clone: The germline gene is not matched at one end of the junction; a read error may be the cause. The rearrangement uses TRBV11-1 and TRBJ2-3, with 10 bases lining up with TRBD2. The germline V gene has CDR1 SGHAT and CDR2 FQDESV (reference sequence). The CDR3 totals 15 residues. The CDR3 coding sequence is TGTGCCAGCAGTTTAGCGGGGGGCAGCACAGATACGCAGTATTTT. Translated: CASSLAGGSTDTQYF.

V gene TRBV7-8 combines with J gene TRBJ1-1; D gene unclear. The CDR3 extends over 11 amino acids. The V and J ends lost 5 bases and 5 bases respectively, with 6 bases between them. Germline CDR1 and CDR2: SGHVS and FQNEAQ. The CDR3 DNA is TGTGCCAGCAGCCCCGGGACTGAAGCTTTCTTT. It encodes CASSPGTEAFF.

J is TRBJ1-2 and V is TRBV18, with TRBD1 as a possible D gene (6 bases). Trimming removed 3 bases at V and 4 bases at J, with 12 bases between. Germline values: CDR1 KGHSH, CDR2 LQKENI. The CDR3 covers 14 residues. Here the CDR3 reads CASSPEQGSYGYTF. CDR3 nucleotide sequence: TGTGCCAGCTCACCGGAACAGGGTAGCTATGGCTACACCTTC. The complete variable domain, with remaining parts taken from reference TRBV18 and TRBJ1-2, reads NAGVMQNPRHLVRRRGQEARLRCSPMKGHSHVYWYRQLPEEGLKFMVYLQKENIIDESGMPKERFSAEFPKEGPSILRIQQVVRGDSAAYFCASSPEQGSYGYTFGSGTRLTVV.

The chain uses TRBV7-6 and TRBJ2-3, with D possibly being TRBD1 (6 bases). This CDR3 is 17 amino acids long. Germline V gives CDR1 SGHVS, CDR2 FNYEAQ. V was clipped by 2 bases and J by 0 bases, with 15 bases between them. This CDR3 is CASSLLPDSASTDTQYF. The CDR3 bases are TGTGCCAGCAGCTTACTTCCGGACAGTGCTAGCACAGATACGCAGTATTTT. The entire variable domain, with the rest obtained from reference TRBV7-6 and TRBJ2-3, is as follows: GAGVSQSPRYKVTKRGQDVALRCDPISGHVSLYWYRQALGQGPEFLTYFNYEAQQDKSGLPNDRFSAERPEGSISTLTIQRTEQRDSAMYRCASSLLPDSASTDTQYFGPGTRLTVL.

The gene calls are TRBV5-6 and TRBJ1-3, with 7 bases aligning to TRBD1. There are 15 residues in the CDR3. V lost 1 base and J lost 3; bases outside the gene matches: 4. Germline-derived CDR1 and CDR2 are SGHDT and YYEEEE. The CDR3 nucleotides read TGTGCCAGCAGCTTGACAGGGGTGGTTGGAAACACCATATATTTT. As protein: CASSLTGVVGNTIYF.

The CDR3 DNA sequence: TGTGCCAGCAGTTCCGGAGGCCCGTCGAACACTGAAGCTTTCTTT. It encodes CASSSGGPSNTEAFF. The chain links TRBV28 to TRBJ1-1; D unresolved. The CDR3 loop spans 15 amino acids. V lost 4 bases to trimming and J lost 1 base, with 13 bases between them. Germline V CDR1 and CDR2: MDHEN, SYDVKM.

V usage is TRBV29-1 and J usage is TRBJ2-3, with 8 bases matching TRBD1. Germline V gene sequence: CDR1 SQVTM, CDR2 ANQGSEA. After removal of 0 bases from V and 5 bases from J, the junction contained 10 bases not matched to a gene. The CDR3 runs to 16 residues. The CDR3: CSVEDPGRGLGDTQYF. The CDR3 DNA sequence: TGCAGCGTTGAAGATCCGGGCAGGGGGCTGGGAGATACGCAGTATTTT.

The chain has TRBV6-2 or TRBV6-3 and TRBJ2-3; perhaps TRBD2 as D (7 bases). V gave up 2 bases and J gave up 5 bases, with 20 bases separating them. This CDR3 is 17 amino acids long. From germline, CDR1 is MNHEY and CDR2 SVGEGT. The CDR3 loop is CASSYAAGGAPQDTQYF. The CDR3 nucleotides read TGTGCCAGCAGTTACGCCGCTGGGGGGGCCCCCCAAGATACGCAGTATTTT.

In this sample, this clone turned up a few times. The rearrangement uses TRBV18 and TRBJ1-4; D is possibly TRBD1 (5 bases). The germline V and J ends were trimmed by 1 base and 4 bases, with 7 bases remaining between them. There are 14 residues in the CDR3. Germline V gene lookup returns CDR1 KGHSH and CDR2 LQKENI. As DNA, the CDR3 is TGTGCCAGCTCACCACTACAGGATAATGAAAAACTGTTTTTT. It encodes CASSPLQDNEKLFF.